These T cell receptor beta chains were read from a single sample in a study of regulatory T cells in long-lasting Graves disease. TCRdb recomputed calls from the multiplex PCR reads with MiXCR, one row per CDR3 protein. Of about 660,000 distinct CDR3 sequences listed, 30% were seen once; the top ten hold around 42%. The source material was peripheral blood mononuclear cells (PBMCs), sampled when the disease was refractory, from a patient treated with antithyroid drugs. Receptor source: a female donor with Graves disease. Both conserved end residues are part of each CDR3. D genes are given only for firm matches. Rows give clone size only sometimes, using once, few, many, or a class for an expanded clone.

clone size: .; D gene: .; J gene: TRBJ2-7; V gene: TRBV9; CDR3 DNA: TGTGCCAGCAGCGGGACTTCTCCCTCCTACGAGCAGTACTTC; CDR3 protein: CASSGTSPSYEQYF
clone size: .; D gene: .; J gene: TRBJ1-4; V gene: TRBV4-2; CDR3 DNA: TGTGCCAGCAGCCAAGAGGGAACGACTGCTAATGAAAAACTGTTTTTT; CDR3 protein: CASSQEGTTANEKLFF
clone size: .; D gene: .; J gene: TRBJ1-3; V gene: TRBV15; CDR3 DNA: TGTGCCACCAGCAGAGACGGGGGCGCCGCTGGAAACACCATATATTTT; CDR3 protein: CATSRDGGAAGNTIYF
clone size: few; D gene: .; J gene: TRBJ2-7; V gene: TRBV20-1; CDR3 DNA: TGCAGTGCTGTAGGACCGCCATCCTACGAGCAGTACTTC; CDR3 protein: CSAVGPPSYEQYF
clone size: .; D gene: .; J gene: TRBJ2-7; V gene: TRBV15; CDR3 DNA: TGTGCCACCAGCAGAGATCTCTGGGCTAGGAGCTCCTACGAGCAGTACTTC; CDR3 protein: CATSRDLWARSSYEQYF
clone size: few; D gene: TRBD2; J gene: TRBJ2-7; V gene: TRBV20-1; CDR3 DNA: TGCAGTGCTAGTTGGGAGGGCAGGACCTACGAGCAGTACTTC; CDR3 protein: CSASWEGRTYEQYF
clone size: .; D gene: TRBD1; J gene: TRBJ1-1; V gene: TRBV27; CDR3 DNA: TGTGCCAGCAGTTTATACAGGGGGCTTACTGAAGCTTTCTTT; CDR3 protein: CASSLYRGLTEAFF
clone size: few; D gene: .; J gene: TRBJ1-2; V gene: TRBV18; CDR3 DNA: TGTGCCAGCTCACTAAAGGAGGGTGACTATGGCTACACCTTC; CDR3 protein: CASSLKEGDYGYTF
clone size: few; D gene: .; J gene: TRBJ2-7; V gene: TRBV29-1; CDR3 DNA: TGCAGCGTTGTCGACTGGGGCAGTCAGGACGAGCAGTACTTC; CDR3 protein: CSVVDWGSQDEQYF
clone size: many; D gene: TRBD1; J gene: TRBJ1-1; V gene: TRBV11-2; CDR3 DNA: TGTGCCAGCAGCTGGGGGACAGGAGCTGAAGCTTTCTTT; CDR3 protein: CASSWGTGAEAFF
clone size: few; D gene: TRBD2; J gene: TRBJ2-1; V gene: TRBV7-2; CDR3 DNA: TGTGCCAGCAGCTTAGTGATAGGTCTAGCGGTCTACAATGAGCAGTTCTTC; CDR3 protein: CASSLVIGLAVYNEQFF
clone size: few; D gene: TRBD1; J gene: TRBJ2-7; V gene: TRBV11-2; CDR3 DNA: TGTGCCAGCAGCCTCGGGACAGGGGGCAGGTCCTACGAGCAGTACTTC; CDR3 protein: CASSLGTGGRSYEQYF
clone size: many; D gene: TRBD2; J gene: TRBJ2-5; V gene: TRBV20-1; CDR3 DNA: TGCAGTGCTGGGGAGGGTTTATCGGAGACCCAGTACTTC; CDR3 protein: CSAGEGLSETQYF
clone size: .; D gene: .; J gene: TRBJ1-2; V gene: TRBV10-2; CDR3 DNA: TGCGCCAGCAGTGAGCACGGTCAGGGTGGTGGCTACACCTTC; CDR3 protein: CASSEHGQGGGYTF
clone size: .; D gene: .; J gene: TRBJ2-3; V gene: TRBV27; CDR3 DNA: TGTGCCAGCAGTGAAACAGGGAGCACAGATACGCAGTATTTT; CDR3 protein: CASSETGSTDTQYF
clone size: .; D gene: TRBD1; J gene: TRBJ2-7; V gene: TRBV19; CDR3 DNA: TGTGCCAGTAGTCCCCCATTATTGGGGACAGGGATCTACGAGCAGTACTTC; CDR3 protein: CASSPPLLGTGIYEQYF
clone size: few; D gene: TRBD2; J gene: TRBJ2-5; V gene: TRBV6-1; CDR3 DNA: TGTGCCAGCAGTGCCATAGCGGGAAGGGAGACCCAGTACTTC; CDR3 protein: CASSAIAGRETQYF
clone size: .; D gene: .; J gene: TRBJ2-7; V gene: TRBV6-5; CDR3 DNA: TGTGCCAGCAGTTCCGTTGTGGGGAATAACGAGCAGTACTTC; CDR3 protein: CASSSVVGNNEQYF
clone size: .; D gene: .; J gene: TRBJ2-7; V gene: TRBV28; CDR3 DNA: TGTGCCAGCAGCTCCCTGCGGCCAACCTACGAGCAGTACTTC; CDR3 protein: CASSSLRPTYEQYF
clone size: .; D gene: .; J gene: TRBJ1-2; V gene: TRBV7-9; CDR3 DNA: TGTGCCAGCAGCTTAGCGCCCCCGGACTATGGCTACACCTTC; CDR3 protein: CASSLAPPDYGYTF
clone size: .; D gene: .; J gene: TRBJ1-3; V gene: TRBV5-5; CDR3 DNA: TGTGCCAGCAGCTTTGGGACGGCCGCTGGAAACACCATATATTTT; CDR3 protein: CASSFGTAAGNTIYF
clone size: .; D gene: TRBD1; J gene: TRBJ1-5; V gene: TRBV12-5; CDR3 DNA: TGTGCTAGTAGTTTGGTGGTCGGGGGACAGGGGGATCAGCCCCAGCATTTT; CDR3 protein: CASSLVVGGQGDQPQHF
clone size: once; D gene: TRBD2; J gene: TRBJ2-1; V gene: TRBV5-6; CDR3 DNA: TGTGCCAGCAGCACAAGAACTAGCGGGAGGGCGTTCAATGAGCAGTTCTTC; CDR3 protein: CASSTRTSGRAFNEQFF
clone size: many; D gene: TRBD2; J gene: TRBJ2-5; V gene: TRBV28; CDR3 DNA: TGTGCCAGCAGCCTAGAACTTAGCGGGAGGGAGGAGACCCAGTACTTC; CDR3 protein: CASSLELSGREETQYF
clone size: few; D gene: .; J gene: TRBJ1-2; V gene: TRBV6-5; CDR3 DNA: TGTGCCAGCAGTTACTCGGGGGGCCTTGGCTACACCTTC; CDR3 protein: CASSYSGGLGYTF
clone size: .; D gene: .; J gene: TRBJ2-7; V gene: TRBV19; CDR3 DNA: TGTGCCACCGCTCTCTGGGGACAAGGAGGATACGAGCAGTACTTC; CDR3 protein: CATALWGQGGYEQYF
clone size: many; D gene: .; J gene: TRBJ2-2; V gene: TRBV2; CDR3 DNA: TGTGCCAGCAGTGAGGTAGTCCCTAACACCGGGGAGCTGTTTTTT; CDR3 protein: CASSEVVPNTGELFF
clone size: few; D gene: TRBD1; J gene: TRBJ1-6; V gene: TRBV7-9; CDR3 DNA: TGTGCCAGCAGCCCGCAGGGGGCGGATAATTCACCCCTCCACTTT; CDR3 protein: CASSPQGADNSPLHF
clone size: .; D gene: .; J gene: TRBJ1-5; V gene: TRBV12-3/TRBV12-4; CDR3 DNA: TGTGCCAGCAGTTTAGGTAGGAGGGTTCGCGGTCAGCCCCAGCATTTT; CDR3 protein: CASSLGRRVRGQPQHF
clone size: .; D gene: TRBD2; J gene: TRBJ2-7; V gene: TRBV7-2; CDR3 DNA: TGTGCCAGCAGCTTGCAACTAGCGGTCTCCTACGAGCAGTACTTC; CDR3 protein: CASSLQLAVSYEQYF
clone size: .; D gene: .; J gene: TRBJ2-5; V gene: TRBV5-6; CDR3 DNA: TGTGCCAGCAGCTTCCGGGACGGCGTTCAAGAGACCCAGTACTTC; CDR3 protein: CASSFRDGVQETQYF
clone size: few; D gene: TRBD1; J gene: TRBJ1-2; V gene: TRBV6-2/TRBV6-3; CDR3 DNA: TGTGCCAGCATTAATTTCCCGGGACAGGGCTATGGCTACACCTTC; CDR3 protein: CASINFPGQGYGYTF
clone size: .; D gene: .; J gene: TRBJ2-2; V gene: TRBV6-1; CDR3 DNA: TGTGCCAGCATCCAAGGCGGAGACACCGGGGAGCTGTTTTTT; CDR3 protein: CASIQGGDTGELFF
clone size: .; D gene: TRBD2; J gene: TRBJ2-7; V gene: TRBV7-6; CDR3 DNA: TGTGCCAGCAGCCAAACCGGGACTAGCGGTTTCGAGCAGTACTTC; CDR3 protein: CASSQTGTSGFEQYF
clone size: few; D gene: .; J gene: TRBJ1-5; V gene: TRBV12-5; CDR3 DNA: TGTGCTAGTGGTTTGACGGCTAGTGCGGATAGCAATCAGCCCCAGCATTTT; CDR3 protein: CASGLTASADSNQPQHF
clone size: .; D gene: .; J gene: TRBJ1-1; V gene: TRBV27; CDR3 DNA: TGTGCCAGCAGTTTATCCCTCATGAACACTGAAGCTTTCTTT; CDR3 protein: CASSLSLMNTEAFF
clone size: .; D gene: TRBD1; J gene: TRBJ1-1; V gene: TRBV12-5; CDR3 DNA: TGTGCTAGTGGTTTGGTACTTACAGGGGATGGTATCACTGAAGCTTTCTTT; CDR3 protein: CASGLVLTGDGITEAFF
clone size: many; D gene: TRBD2; J gene: TRBJ2-5; V gene: TRBV12-3/TRBV12-4; CDR3 DNA: TGTGCCAGCACCCTAGGGACTAACCAAGAGACCCAGTACTTC; CDR3 protein: CASTLGTNQETQYF
clone size: once; D gene: TRBD2; J gene: TRBJ2-7; V gene: TRBV5-1; CDR3 DNA: TGCGCCAGCAGAAATCCCACTAGCGGCTACGAGCAGTACTTC; CDR3 protein: CASRNPTSGYEQYF
clone size: .; D gene: .; J gene: TRBJ2-2; V gene: TRBV12-3/TRBV12-4; CDR3 DNA: TGTGCCAGCACCTACCGGGGACTTAGGGATTCCGGGGAGCTGTTTTTT; CDR3 protein: CASTYRGLRDSGELFF
clone size: many; D gene: TRBD1; J gene: TRBJ1-4; V gene: TRBV2; CDR3 DNA: TGTGCCAGCAGTGGCACCCGGGACAGGGGGCATAATGAAAAACTGTTTTTT; CDR3 protein: CASSGTRDRGHNEKLFF
clone size: .; D gene: TRBD1; J gene: TRBJ1-4; V gene: TRBV9; CDR3 DNA: TGTGCCAGCAGCCCCCTCCCCCGACAGGGGGCTTTTGAAAAACTGTTTTTT; CDR3 protein: CASSPLPRQGAFEKLFF
clone size: few; D gene: .; J gene: TRBJ1-5; V gene: TRBV30; CDR3 DNA: TGTGCCTGGAGTGTAAGGGCTGGGACCGCTGATAGCAATCAGCCCCAGCATTTT; CDR3 protein: CAWSVRAGTADSNQPQHF
clone size: many; D gene: .; J gene: TRBJ1-2; V gene: TRBV19; CDR3 DNA: TGTGCCAGTAAACAGGGAATAAGGAATGGCTACACCTTC; CDR3 protein: CASKQGIRNGYTF
clone size: once; D gene: TRBD2; J gene: TRBJ2-7; V gene: TRBV2; CDR3 DNA: TGTGCCAGCAGCCTCCAGCGGGAGGGCTCCTACGAGCAGTACTTC; CDR3 protein: CASSLQREGSYEQYF
clone size: .; D gene: .; J gene: TRBJ1-1; V gene: TRBV7-8; CDR3 DNA: TGTGCCAGCAGACCGCGAGGGGGTTACGACACTGAAGCTTTCTTT; CDR3 protein: CASRPRGGYDTEAFF
clone size: few; D gene: .; J gene: TRBJ1-1; V gene: TRBV11-1; CDR3 DNA: TGTGCCAGCAGCTTAGAGGCAGGGTGGGGCACTGAAGCTTTCTTT; CDR3 protein: CASSLEAGWGTEAFF
clone size: many; D gene: .; J gene: TRBJ1-1; V gene: TRBV11-2; CDR3 DNA: TGTGCCAGCAGCTTAGACTTTGAAGCTTTCTTT; CDR3 protein: CASSLDFEAFF
clone size: .; D gene: TRBD1; J gene: TRBJ2-2; V gene: TRBV24-1; CDR3 DNA: TGTGCCACCAGTGAGACCCGACAGGGGCGGAACACCGGGGAGCTGTTTTTT; CDR3 protein: CATSETRQGRNTGELFF
clone size: .; D gene: TRBD1; J gene: TRBJ1-2; V gene: TRBV11-2; CDR3 DNA: TGTGCCAGCAGCTCAATCAGACAGGGGGCAAGCTATGGCTACACCTTC; CDR3 protein: CASSSIRQGASYGYTF
clone size: .; D gene: TRBD1; J gene: TRBJ1-5; V gene: TRBV20-1; CDR3 DNA: TGCAGTGCTAGAGAGAGGGGGACAGGGAAAGGGCATTTT; CDR3 protein: CSARERGTGKGHF